This is a list of T cell receptor beta chains from one sample in a study of OX40 agonist ivuxolimab in advanced cancers. Some clones are missing from TCRdb's copy, which holds only in-frame ones; the method was immunoSEQ multiplex PCR. The table has approximately 70,000 clones, around 83% seen once. This material consisted of CD4+ or CD8+ T cells sorted from blood, taken in a trial of the OX40 agonist ivuxolimab. The origin of the receptors is an adult with an advanced solid tumor such as melanoma, head and neck, liver or kidney cancer. CDR3s include the opening cysteine and the closing phenylalanine or tryptophan. A D gene is named only where the DNA matches it firmly. Clone size is stated in some rows and not others, as once, few, many or a class when expanded.

many . TRBJ2-3 TRBV2 TGTGCCAGCACGCGAGAAGGAGCAGATACGCAGTATTTT CASTREGADTQYF
once . TRBJ2-1 TRBV7-8 TGTGCCAGCAGCTTAGCGGGACTTAATGAGCAGTTCTTC CASSLAGLNEQFF
. TRBD2 TRBJ2-1 TRBV29-1 TGCAGCGTTGGGGGACTAGCGGACTACAATGAGCAGTTCTTC CSVGGLADYNEQFF
. TRBD1 TRBJ1-1 TRBV15 TGTGCCACCAGCAGACGGGGACAGGGGGCGGTAGCTTTCTTT CATSRRGQGAVAFF
. . TRBJ2-3 TRBV5-4 TGTGCCAGCAGCTTTGGGGGAACTAGCACAGATACGCAGTATTTT CASSFGGTSTDTQYF
once TRBD2 TRBJ2-5 TRBV7-2 TGTGCCAGCAGCCCAACGACTAGCGGGGGGGCACACCAAGAGACCCAGTACTTC CASSPTTSGGAHQETQYF
. TRBD1 TRBJ1-2 TRBV28 TGTGCCAGCAGTATTCTTAAAGGGGGCAACTATGGCTACACCTTC CASSILKGGNYGYTF
. TRBD2 TRBJ2-1 TRBV27 TGTGCCAGCAGCAACCTTCCGACTAGCTTTTTCTACAATGAGCAGTTCTTC CASSNLPTSFFYNEQFF
. . TRBJ2-7 TRBV6-5 TGTGCCAGCAGTTACAGACCAATTGGGGTCTCCTACGAGCAGTACTTC CASSYRPIGVSYEQYF
. TRBD2 TRBJ2-3 TRBV7-2 TGTGCCAGCAGCTTAGCGGGGGGGGCAGATACGCAGTATTTT CASSLAGGADTQYF